The 9 T cell receptor beta chains presented below share a single source sample, sequenced in a study of T cell repertoires in cytomegalovirus infection. One entry per CDR3 protein results from TCRdb running MiXCR on the reads. The table records some 590,000 distinct CDR3 sequences, around 40% of them present only once. These receptors' antigens are unknown. Sample: cultured PBMCs, taken from culture after CMV antigen stimulation. Receptors originate from a human donor in good health (CMV status not recorded). Some clones in this sample may be carry-over from other donors' samples.

This chain links TRBV28 with TRBJ1-5; no clear D. This CDR3 has 14 amino acids. Germline CDR1 MDHEN, CDR2 SYDVKM. V lost 5 bases and J 7 bases, leaving 15 bases between the germline ends. CDR3 in DNA: TGTGCCAGCAGTCTTTCGGCAAGGCACCAGCCCCAGCATTTT. This translates into CASSLSARHQPQHF.

The V gene is TRBV6-6, the J gene TRBJ2-7; D may be TRBD1 or TRBD2 (5 bases each). The germline gives CDR1 MNHNY, CDR2 SVGAGI (reference sequence). Trimming took off 2 bases at V and 3 bases at J, with 17 bases between the two ends. CDR3 length: 16 amino acids. The CDR3 reads CASSYLGDVRYYEQYF. DNA for the CDR3: TGTGCCAGCAGTTACCTAGGGGACGTACGTTACTACGAGCAGTACTTC.

This clonotype was detected a few times. The chain combines TRBV7-6 with TRBJ2-1, with D perhaps matching TRBD1 (5 bases). The CDR3 loop spans 16 amino acids. Germline lookup yields CDR1 SGHVS and CDR2 FNYEAQ. Trimming left V 1 base short and J 0 bases short, with 10 bases between. CDR3 sequence reads: CASSLGRASSYNEQFF. The CDR3 DNA follows: TGTGCCAGCAGCTTAGGCAGGGCTAGCTCCTACAATGAGCAGTTCTTC.

The J gene is TRBJ1-2, the V gene TRBV29-1; D call uncertain. The CDR3 is 14 amino acids. V was clipped by 6 bases and J by 4 bases, with 18 bases between them. Germline values: CDR1 SQVTM, CDR2 ANQGSEA. CDR3 region: CSVAKGGTGYGYTF. The DNA for the CDR3 is TGCAGCGTGGCCAAGGGTGGTACGGGCTATGGCTACACCTTC.

The chain combines TRBV24-1 with TRBJ1-5; D is undetermined. Deletions cut 9 bases from V and 6 bases from J, with 8 bases between. CDR1 and CDR2 from the germline V gene are KGHDR and SFDVKD. The length of the CDR3 is 11 residues. Here the CDR3 DNA reads TGTGCCACCTGGCTTTTTCAGCCCCAGCATTTT. It yields the protein CATWLFQPQHF.

This clonotype was seen more than once but under ten times. The chain is built from TRBV4-2 and TRBJ1-2; D remains ambiguous. Between the trimmed V and J ends, which lost 0 bases and 6 bases, there was a span of 14 bases. The CDR3 extends over 15 amino acids. CDR1 and CDR2 (germline): LGHNA, YNFKEQ. The CDR3 region has the DNA TGTGCCAGCAGCCAAGATTCGTACCGGGAGGATGGCTACACCTTC. Translation gives CASSQDSYREDGYTF.

The rearrangement links TRBV29-1 to TRBJ2-7; D is ambiguous. The V gene lost 4 bases and the J gene lost 3 bases, with 13 bases spanning the gap. The CDR3 consists of 13 residues. Germline-derived CDR1 and CDR2 are SQVTM and ANQGSEA. In DNA, the CDR3 is TGCAGCGTTGTAGTCCCTACCGACTACGAGCAGTACTTC. Translating gives CSVVVPTDYEQYF.

The genes are TRBV7-9 and TRBJ2-3, with D perhaps being TRBD1 or TRBD2 (5 bases each). Trimming shortened V by 3 bases and J by 1 base, and 14 bases separated the two germline ends. Germline V gene sequence: CDR1 SEHNR, CDR2 FQNEAQ (reference sequence). The CDR3 extends over 16 amino acids. CDR3 sequence (DNA): TGTGCCAGCAGCTTCCAGATGGGACGGGGCACAGATACGCAGTATTTT. It encodes CASSFQMGRGTDTQYF.

On this clonotype itself: A read error may produce the germline difference seen at one junction end. The genes are TRBV6-1 and TRBJ2-7; D may be TRBD2 (5 bases). Germline CDR1 reads MNHNS; CDR2 reads SASEGT. The CDR3 is 13 amino acids. CDR3 loop: CVSSEGLEFEQYF. Written as DNA, the CDR3 is TGTGTCAGCAGTGAAGGACTGGAGTTCGAGCAGTACTTC.